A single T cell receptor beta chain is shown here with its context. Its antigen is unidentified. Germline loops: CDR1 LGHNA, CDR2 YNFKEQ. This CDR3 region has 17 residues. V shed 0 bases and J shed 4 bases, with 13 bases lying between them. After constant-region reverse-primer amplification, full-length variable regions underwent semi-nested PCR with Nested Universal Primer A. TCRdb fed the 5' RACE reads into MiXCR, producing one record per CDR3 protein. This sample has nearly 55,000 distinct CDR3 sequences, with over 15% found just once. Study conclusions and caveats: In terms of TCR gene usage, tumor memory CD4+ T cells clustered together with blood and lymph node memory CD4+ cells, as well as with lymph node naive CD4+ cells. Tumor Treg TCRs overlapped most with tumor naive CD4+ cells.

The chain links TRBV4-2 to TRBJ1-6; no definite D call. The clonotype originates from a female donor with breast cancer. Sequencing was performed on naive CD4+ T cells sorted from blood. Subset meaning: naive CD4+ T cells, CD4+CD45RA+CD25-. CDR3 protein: CASSQDPKADYNSPLHF. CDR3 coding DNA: TGTGCCAGCAGCCAAGACCCGAAGGCAGATTATAATTCACCCCTCCACTTT.